The present entry profiles one T cell receptor (beta chain) with its context. Its antigen remains unknown. This CDR3 has 12 residues. The germline CDR1 and CDR2 sequences are SNHLY and FYNNEI. The V end lost 6 bases, the J end lost 5 bases, and 10 bases lay between the germline ends. The repertoire was sequenced with immunoSEQ multiplex PCR; TCRdb's copy has only in-frame clones and lacks some. The data contain approximately 28,000 clones, approximately 90% of them singletons. This record belongs to a study of OX40 agonist ivuxolimab in advanced cancers. The overall study: Earlier treatment with anti-PD-1, anti-PD-L1 or anti-CTLA-4 was permitted, and 35% to 40% had received some.

Study results and caveats: Partial responders dosed at 0.1-3.0 mg/kg displayed clonal expansion ranking among the lowest. In CD8+ T cells, expanded clones were on average more numerous than in CD4+.

This clonotype originated in an adult with an advanced solid tumor such as melanoma, head and neck, liver or kidney cancer. The chain carries TRBV2 and TRBJ1-1; the D gene is possibly TRBD1 (5 bases). The sample consisted of CD4+ or CD8+ T cells sorted from blood, taken in a trial of the OX40 agonist ivuxolimab. The CDR3 sequence: CASRGVGTEAFF. The CDR3 coding sequence is TGTGCCAGCAGAGGGGTTGGGACTGAAGCTTTCTTT. Complete variable domain (other parts from reference TRBV2 and TRBJ1-1): EPEVTQTPSHQVTQMGQEVILRCVPISNHLYFYWYRQILGQKVEFLVSFYNNEISEKSEIFDDQFSVERPDGSNFTLKIRSTKLEDSAMYFCASRGVGTEAFFGQGTRLTVV.